The clone carrying this T cell receptor (beta chain) was picked up one time. Original handling: Estimation of nucleated cell counts relied on the amplification of reference gene primers. Sequencing was performed with immunoSEQ multiplex PCR; in TCRdb, only in-frame clones are kept and a portion is missing. That table furnishes V, J and clone size, whereas the DNA furnished D and trimming. Among 120,000 or so clones listed, around 90% were seen once. This entry comes from a study of blood T cell repertoires in COVID-19. Trimming at V came to 6 bases and at J to 11 bases, leaving 14 bases not matched to a gene. CDR3 length equals 15 residues. Germline V gene data show CDR1 as MDHEN and CDR2 as SYDVKM.

The chain recombines TRBV28 with TRBJ2-1; 9 bases fit TRBD2. The sequenced material came from peripheral blood. This receptor was obtained from a human donor in a cohort sampled during active COVID-19. The CDR3 DNA is TGTGCCAGCAGAACACCGGGACTAGCTTTTGAGAAGCAGTTCTTC. It yields the protein CASRTPGLAFEKQFF.